This note documents a single T cell receptor (beta chain) sequence. This sample is part of a study of blood T cell repertoires in COVID-19. Study overall: The analysed material was cDNA or gDNA that came from T cells, B-cell-depleted T cells, or PBMCs.

Generated by immunoSEQ multiplex PCR, the TCRdb table keeps only in-frame clones and is missing some. This sample yields more than 60,000 clones, of which around 90% are seen a single time; around 5.1% belongs to the top ten. The sequence came from a woman older than 75 with active or convalescent COVID-19. Sequencing was performed on peripheral blood.

The chain's CDR3 is CAWTPGQYGYTF. DNA of the CDR3: TGTGCCTGGACTCCGGGACAGTATGGCTACACCTTC. The chain combines TRBV30 with TRBJ1-2; 7 bases fit TRBD1. CDR3 length: 12 residues. The germline gives CDR1 GTSNPN, CDR2 SVGIG (reference sequence). V lost 4 bases and J lost 5; bases outside the gene matches: 4.